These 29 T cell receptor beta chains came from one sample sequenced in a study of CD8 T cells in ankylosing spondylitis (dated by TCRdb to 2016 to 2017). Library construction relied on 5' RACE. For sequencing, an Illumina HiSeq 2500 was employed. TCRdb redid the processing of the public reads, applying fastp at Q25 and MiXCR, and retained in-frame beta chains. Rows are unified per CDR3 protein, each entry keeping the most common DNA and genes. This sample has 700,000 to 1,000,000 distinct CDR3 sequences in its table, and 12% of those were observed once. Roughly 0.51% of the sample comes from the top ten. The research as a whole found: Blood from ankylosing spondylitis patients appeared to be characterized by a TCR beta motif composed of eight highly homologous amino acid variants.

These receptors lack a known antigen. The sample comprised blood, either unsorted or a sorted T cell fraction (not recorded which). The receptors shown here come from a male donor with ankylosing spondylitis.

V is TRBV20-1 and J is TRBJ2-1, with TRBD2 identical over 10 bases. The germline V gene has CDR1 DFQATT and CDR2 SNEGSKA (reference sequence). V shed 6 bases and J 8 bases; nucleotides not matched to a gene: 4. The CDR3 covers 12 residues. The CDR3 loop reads CSALGLADEQFF. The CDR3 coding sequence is TGCAGTGCCCTCGGACTAGCGGATGAGCAGTTCTTC.

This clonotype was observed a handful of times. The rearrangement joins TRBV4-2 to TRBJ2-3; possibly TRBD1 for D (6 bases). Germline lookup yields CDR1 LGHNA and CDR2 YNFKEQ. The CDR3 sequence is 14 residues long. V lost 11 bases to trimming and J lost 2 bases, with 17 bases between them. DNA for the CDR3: TGTGCCGCTGGGGGCCTAATTACCACAGATACGCAGTATTTT. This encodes CAAGGLITTDTQYF.

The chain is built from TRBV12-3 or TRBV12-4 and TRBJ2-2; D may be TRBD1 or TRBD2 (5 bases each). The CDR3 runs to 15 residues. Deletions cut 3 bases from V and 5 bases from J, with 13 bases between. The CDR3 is CASSFRRWGTGELFF. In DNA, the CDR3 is TGTGCCAGCAGTTTCCGGCGATGGGGGACCGGGGAGCTGTTTTTT.

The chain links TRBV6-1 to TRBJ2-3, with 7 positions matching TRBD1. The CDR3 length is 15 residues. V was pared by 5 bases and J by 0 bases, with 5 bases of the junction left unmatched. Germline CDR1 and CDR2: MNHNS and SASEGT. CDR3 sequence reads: CASSQRTGSTDTQYF. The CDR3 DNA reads TGTGCCAGCAGTCAACGGACAGGTAGCACAGATACGCAGTATTTT.

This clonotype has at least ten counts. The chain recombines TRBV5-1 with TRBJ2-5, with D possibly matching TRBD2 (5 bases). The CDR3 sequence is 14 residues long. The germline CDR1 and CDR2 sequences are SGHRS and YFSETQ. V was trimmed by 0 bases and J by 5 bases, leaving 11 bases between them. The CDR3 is CASSLGGARETQYF. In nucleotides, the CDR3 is TGCGCCAGCAGCTTGGGGGGAGCTCGGGAGACCCAGTACTTC.

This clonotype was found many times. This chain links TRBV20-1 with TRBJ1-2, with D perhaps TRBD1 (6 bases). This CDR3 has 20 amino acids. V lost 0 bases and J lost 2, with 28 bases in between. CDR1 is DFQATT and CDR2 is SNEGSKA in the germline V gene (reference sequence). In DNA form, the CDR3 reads TGCAGTGCTAGAGAAAGATACAGAGGACAGTGGAGTGGAAACAACTATGGCTACACCTTC. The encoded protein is CSARERYRGQWSGNNYGYTF.

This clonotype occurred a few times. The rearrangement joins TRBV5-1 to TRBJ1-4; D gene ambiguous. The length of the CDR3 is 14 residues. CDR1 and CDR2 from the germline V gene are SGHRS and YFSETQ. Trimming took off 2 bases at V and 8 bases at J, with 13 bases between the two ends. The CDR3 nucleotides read TGCGCCAGCAGCTTAGAGGTATCGGGAGAAAAACTGTTTTTT. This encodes CASSLEVSGEKLFF.

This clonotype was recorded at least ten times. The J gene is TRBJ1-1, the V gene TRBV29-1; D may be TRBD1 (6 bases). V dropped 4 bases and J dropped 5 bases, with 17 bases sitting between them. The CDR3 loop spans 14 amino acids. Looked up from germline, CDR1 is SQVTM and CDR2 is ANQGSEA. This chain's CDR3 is CSVAYRELGTEAFF. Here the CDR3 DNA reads TGCAGCGTTGCCTACAGGGAATTGGGTACTGAAGCTTTCTTT. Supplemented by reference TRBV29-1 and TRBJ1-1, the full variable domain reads SAVISQKPSRDICQRGTSLTIQCQVDSQVTMMFWYRQQPGQSLTLIATANQGSEATYESGFVIDKFPISRPNLTFSTLTVSNMSPEDSSIYLCSVAYRELGTEAFFGQGTRLTVV.

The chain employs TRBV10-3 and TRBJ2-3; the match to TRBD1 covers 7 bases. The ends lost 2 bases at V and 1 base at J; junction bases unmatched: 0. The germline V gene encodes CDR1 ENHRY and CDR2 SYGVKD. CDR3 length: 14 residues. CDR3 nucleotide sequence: TGTGCCATCAGTGAGGGACAGGGCACAGATACGCAGTATTTT. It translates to CAISEGQGTDTQYF.

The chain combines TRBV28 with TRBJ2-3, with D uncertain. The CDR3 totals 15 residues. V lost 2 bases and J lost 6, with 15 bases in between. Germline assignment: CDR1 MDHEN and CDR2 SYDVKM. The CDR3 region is CASSLSPNLRDTQYF. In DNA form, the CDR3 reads TGTGCCAGCAGTTTAAGCCCAAATCTAAGGGATACGCAGTATTTT.

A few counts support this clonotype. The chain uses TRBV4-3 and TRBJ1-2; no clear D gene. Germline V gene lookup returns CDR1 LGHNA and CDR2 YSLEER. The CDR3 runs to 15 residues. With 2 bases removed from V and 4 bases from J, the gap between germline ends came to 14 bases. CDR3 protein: CASSQRPGDLYGYTF. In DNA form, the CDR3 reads TGCGCCAGCAGCCAAAGGCCTGGGGATCTCTATGGCTACACCTTC.

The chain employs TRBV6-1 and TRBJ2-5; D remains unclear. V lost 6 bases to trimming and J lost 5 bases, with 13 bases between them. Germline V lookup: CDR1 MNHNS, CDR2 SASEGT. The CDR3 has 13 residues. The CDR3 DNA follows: TGTGCCAGCAGGAGCCCGGCCAGCGAGACCCAGTACTTC. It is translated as CASRSPASETQYF.

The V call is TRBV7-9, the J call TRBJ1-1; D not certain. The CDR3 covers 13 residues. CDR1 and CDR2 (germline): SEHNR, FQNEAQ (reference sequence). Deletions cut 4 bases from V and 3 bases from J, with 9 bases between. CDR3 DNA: TGTGCCAGCAGCTCGCAGGAGGACACTGAAGCTTTCTTT. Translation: CASSSQEDTEAFF. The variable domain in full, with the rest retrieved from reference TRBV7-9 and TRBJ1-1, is DTGVSQNPRHKITKRGQNVTFRCDPISEHNRLYWYRQTLGQGPEFLTYFQNEAQLEKSRLLSDRFSAERPKGSFSTLEIQRTEQGDSAMYLCASSSQEDTEAFFGQGTRLTVV.

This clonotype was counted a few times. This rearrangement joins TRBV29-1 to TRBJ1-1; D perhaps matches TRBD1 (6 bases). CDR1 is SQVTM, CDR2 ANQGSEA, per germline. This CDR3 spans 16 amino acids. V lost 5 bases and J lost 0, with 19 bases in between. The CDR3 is CSVYGAGALLNTEAFF. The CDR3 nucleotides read TGCAGCGTTTATGGGGCGGGGGCCCTACTGAACACTGAAGCTTTCTTT.

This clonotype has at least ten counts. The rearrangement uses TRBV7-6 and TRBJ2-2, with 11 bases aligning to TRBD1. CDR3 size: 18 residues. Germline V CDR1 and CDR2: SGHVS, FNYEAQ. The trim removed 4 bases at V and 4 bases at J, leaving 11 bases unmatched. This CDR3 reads CASSSQDRGLGITGELFF. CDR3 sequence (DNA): TGTGCCAGCAGCTCTCAGGACAGGGGGCTAGGCATCACCGGGGAGCTGTTTTTT.

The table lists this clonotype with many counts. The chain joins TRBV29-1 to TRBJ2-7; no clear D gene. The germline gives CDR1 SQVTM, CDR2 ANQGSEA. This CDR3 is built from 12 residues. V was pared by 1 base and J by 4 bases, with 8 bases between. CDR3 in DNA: TGCAGCGTTGAAGGGTATGGGTACGAGCAGTACTTC. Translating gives CSVEGYGYEQYF.

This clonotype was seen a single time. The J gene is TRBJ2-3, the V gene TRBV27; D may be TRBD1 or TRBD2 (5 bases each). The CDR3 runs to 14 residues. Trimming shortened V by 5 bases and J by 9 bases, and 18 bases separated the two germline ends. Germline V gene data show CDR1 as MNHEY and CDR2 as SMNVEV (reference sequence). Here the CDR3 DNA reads TGTGCCAGCAGTCCCGATCGGGGCACTGGAACGCAGTATTTT. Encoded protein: CASSPDRGTGTQYF.

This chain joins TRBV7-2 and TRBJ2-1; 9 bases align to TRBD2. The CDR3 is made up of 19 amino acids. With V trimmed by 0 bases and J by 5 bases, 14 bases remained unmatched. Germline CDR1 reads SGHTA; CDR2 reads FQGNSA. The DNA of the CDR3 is TGTGCCAGCAGCTTAGCGTCAACTAGCGGGCCCAAGTTTCACAATGAGCAGTTCTTC. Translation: CASSLASTSGPKFHNEQFF.

The CDR3 is CSAGRQMQPQHF. CDR3 DNA sequence: TGCAGTGCTGGCCGACAGATGCAGCCCCAGCATTTT. The rearrangement joins TRBV20-1 to TRBJ1-5, with D perhaps matching TRBD1 (5 bases). Between the trimmed V and J ends, which lost 5 bases and 7 bases, there was a span of 12 bases. This CDR3 is built from 12 residues. CDR1 is DFQATT, CDR2 SNEGSKA, per germline (reference sequence).

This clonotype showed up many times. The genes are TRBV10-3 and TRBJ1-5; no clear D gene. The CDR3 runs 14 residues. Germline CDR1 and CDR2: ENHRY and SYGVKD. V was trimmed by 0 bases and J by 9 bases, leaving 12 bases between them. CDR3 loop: CAISESWGGGPQHF. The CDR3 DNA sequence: TGTGCCATCAGTGAGTCCTGGGGTGGAGGGCCCCAGCATTTT.

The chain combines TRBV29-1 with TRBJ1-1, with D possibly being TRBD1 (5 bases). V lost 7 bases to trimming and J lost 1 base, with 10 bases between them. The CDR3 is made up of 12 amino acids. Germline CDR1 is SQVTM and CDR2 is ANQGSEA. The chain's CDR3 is CSGGRRNTEAFF. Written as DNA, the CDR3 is TGCAGCGGGGGACGGCGGAACACTGAAGCTTTCTTT.

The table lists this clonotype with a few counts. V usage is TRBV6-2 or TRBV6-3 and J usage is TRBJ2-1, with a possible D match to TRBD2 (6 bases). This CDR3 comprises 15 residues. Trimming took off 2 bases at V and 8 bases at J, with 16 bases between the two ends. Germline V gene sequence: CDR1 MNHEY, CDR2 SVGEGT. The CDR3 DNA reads TGTGCCAGCAGTTACCGGGCCCGGGGGTGGGATGAGCAGTTCTTC. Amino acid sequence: CASSYRARGWDEQFF.

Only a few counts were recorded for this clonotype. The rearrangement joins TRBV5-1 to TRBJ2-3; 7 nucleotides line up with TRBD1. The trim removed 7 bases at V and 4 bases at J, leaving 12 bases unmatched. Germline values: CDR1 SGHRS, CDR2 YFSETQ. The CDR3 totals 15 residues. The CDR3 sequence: CASRETGFSADTQYF. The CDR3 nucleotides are TGCGCCAGCCGAGAGACAGGGTTTTCGGCAGATACGCAGTATTTT. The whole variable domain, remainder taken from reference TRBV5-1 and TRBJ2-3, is KAGVTQTPRYLIKTRGQQVTLSCSPISGHRSVSWYQQTPGQGLQFLFEYFSETQRNKGNFPGRFSGRQFSNSRSEMNVSTLELGDSALYLCASRETGFSADTQYFGPGTRLTVL.

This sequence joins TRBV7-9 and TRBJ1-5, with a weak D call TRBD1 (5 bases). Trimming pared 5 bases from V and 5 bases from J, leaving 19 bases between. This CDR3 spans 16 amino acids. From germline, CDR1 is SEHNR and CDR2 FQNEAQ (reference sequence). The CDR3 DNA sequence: TGTGCCAGCAGCCCCGGATGGGGGGGGAAGCATCAGCCCCAGCATTTT. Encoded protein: CASSPGWGGKHQPQHF.

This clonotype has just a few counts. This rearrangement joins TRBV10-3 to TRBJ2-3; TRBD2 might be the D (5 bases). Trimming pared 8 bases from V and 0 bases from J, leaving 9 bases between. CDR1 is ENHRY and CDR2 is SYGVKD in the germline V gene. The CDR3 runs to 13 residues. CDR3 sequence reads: CAIARASTDTQYF. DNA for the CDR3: TGTGCCATCGCGAGGGCTAGCACAGATACGCAGTATTTT.

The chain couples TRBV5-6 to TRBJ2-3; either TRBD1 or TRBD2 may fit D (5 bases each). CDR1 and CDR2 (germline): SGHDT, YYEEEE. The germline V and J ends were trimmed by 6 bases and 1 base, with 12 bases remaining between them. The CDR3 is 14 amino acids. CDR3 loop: CASTGTPGTDTQYF. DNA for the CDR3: TGTGCCAGCACCGGGACGCCAGGCACAGATACGCAGTATTTT.

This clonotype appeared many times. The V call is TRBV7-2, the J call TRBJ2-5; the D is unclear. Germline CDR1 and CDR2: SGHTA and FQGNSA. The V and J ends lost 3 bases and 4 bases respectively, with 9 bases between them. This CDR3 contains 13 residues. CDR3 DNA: TGTGCCAGCAGCTTTAATCGGGCAGAGACCCAGTACTTC. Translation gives CASSFNRAETQYF.

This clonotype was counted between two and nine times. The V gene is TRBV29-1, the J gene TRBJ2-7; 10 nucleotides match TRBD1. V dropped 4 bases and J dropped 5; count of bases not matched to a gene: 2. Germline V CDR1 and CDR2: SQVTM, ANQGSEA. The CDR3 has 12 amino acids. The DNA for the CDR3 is TGCAGCGTTGGACAGGGGGCCAACGAGCAGTACTTC. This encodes CSVGQGANEQYF.

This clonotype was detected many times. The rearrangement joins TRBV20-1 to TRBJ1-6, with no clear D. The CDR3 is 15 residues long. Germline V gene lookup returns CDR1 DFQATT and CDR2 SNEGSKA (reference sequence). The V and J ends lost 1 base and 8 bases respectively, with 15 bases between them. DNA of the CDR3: TGCAGTGCTAGAGGCAGCTTCACGGTGGATTCACCCCTCCACTTT. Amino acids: CSARGSFTVDSPLHF.